This T cell receptor (beta chain) was sequenced in a study of T cells in Graves' hyperthyroidism and ophthalmopathy. RNA transcripts served as the template for amplifying TCR beta CDR3 regions. An initial round of RT-PCR targeting the TCR CDR3 relied on the HTBI primer set. Using its own MiXCR run on the multiplex PCR reads, TCRdb lists one record per CDR3 protein. The sample has hundreds of thousands of distinct CDR3 sequences, approximately 19% seen once; the top ten hold 3% to 4%. Uncontrolled infection, other autoimmune disease, pregnancy or lactation excluded patients. Fresh peripheral blood, 10 ml, yielded the PBMCs. The J segment lost 6 bases and the V segment lost 2 bases, leaving 5 bases of the junction unmatched. The germline V gene encodes CDR1 DFQATT and CDR2 SNEGSKA (reference sequence). The CDR3 totals 14 residues. This clonotype was counted at least ten times.

Sequences were obtained from blood. The chain employs TRBV20-1 and TRBJ2-7; 12 bases align to TRBD1. This receptor was taken from a woman between 18 and 29 years old with Graves' hyperthyroidism. In DNA form, the CDR3 reads TGCAGTGCTAGATTGGGGACAGGGGGCGGCGAGCAGTACTTC. Protein sequence: CSARLGTGGGEQYF.